The TCR beta chain under discussion was sequenced for a study of T cells after yellow fever vaccination. This CDR3 comprises 16 residues. J gave up 7 bases and V 0 bases, and 10 bases lay outside the gene matches. Germline V gene lookup returns CDR1 MNHEY and CDR2 SVGAGI. This clonotype came up many times. Study outcomes and limitations: A faster peak, day 5 versus 15, was reached by the weaker secondary response. Vaccine-responding clonotypes were almost all undetectable in sorted memory subsets on day 0.

One entry per CDR3 protein results from TCRdb running MiXCR on the 5' RACE reads. Seen here are approximately 31,000 distinct CDR3 sequences, about 10% observed once, and the top ten hold roughly 12%. This chain uses TRBV6-5 with TRBJ2-7, with 9 positions matching TRBD1. The material was PBMCs, either bulk or a sorted T-cell subset (CD4+, CD8+, memory, or dextramer-sorted; not recorded which), obtained approximately 15 days after the first yellow fever vaccination. The clonotype originates from a man between 18 and 35 years old who received the YFV17D yellow fever vaccine. CDR3 sequence (DNA): TGTGCCAGCAGTTACTCAGGGACAGGGTTGATCGGGGAGCAGTACTTC. Residues: CASSYSGTGLIGEQYF.